The next 6 T cell receptor beta chains were all read from a single sample in a study of blood T cell repertoires in COVID-19. Clones were read by immunoSEQ multiplex PCR, and TCRdb kept only the in-frame ones, dropping some. Of roughly 76,000 clones listed, roughly three quarters are singletons. The sample comprised peripheral blood. All receptors derive from a man aged 70 or older with acute or convalescent COVID-19.

This clone has just a few counts. V usage is TRBV19 and J usage is TRBJ1-1, with TRBD1 identical over 11 bases. CDR1 is LNHDA, CDR2 SQIVND, per germline (reference sequence). CDR3 length equals 15 residues. The trim removed 6 bases at V and 7 bases at J, leaving 10 bases unmatched. The CDR3 sequence: CASRPGTGGTIEAFF. CDR3 DNA: TGTGCCAGTAGGCCAGGGACAGGGGGAACAATTGAAGCTTTCTTT.

The rearrangement links TRBV19 to TRBJ2-1; D perhaps matches TRBD1 (6 bases). This CDR3 has 11 amino acids. The germline CDR1 and CDR2 sequences are LNHDA and SQIVND (reference sequence). Trimming removed 8 bases at V and 7 bases at J, with 9 bases between. CDR3 region: CASQGWNEQFF. The CDR3 DNA reads TGTGCCAGTCAGGGGTGGAATGAGCAGTTCTTC. The variable domain in full, completed from reference TRBV19 and TRBJ2-1, reads DGGITQSPKYLFRKEGQNVTLSCEQNLNHDAMYWYRQDPGQGLRLIYYSQIVNDFQKGDIAEGYSVSREKKESFPLTVTSAQKNPTAFYLCASQGWNEQFFGPGTRLTVL.

This clone turned up a few times. The chain couples TRBV4-2 to TRBJ1-2, with D possibly being TRBD1 (6 bases). The germline V gene has CDR1 LGHNA and CDR2 YNFKEQ. CDR3 length equals 14 residues. Trimming cost V 0 bases and J 7 bases, with 12 bases left between them. CDR3 residues: CASSQELRGGGYTF. The CDR3 coding sequence is TGTGCCAGCAGCCAAGAATTGAGGGGGGGTGGCTACACCTTC.

V gene TRBV10-3 combines with J gene TRBJ2-7; 14 bases match TRBD2. The CDR3 covers 15 residues. V trimming: 10 bases; J trimming: 3 bases; junction bases outside the gene matches: 8. Germline V gene lookup returns CDR1 ENHRY and CDR2 SYGVKD. This CDR3 is CATTGLAGGDYEQYF. The CDR3 DNA is TGTGCCACAACCGGACTAGCGGGAGGAGACTACGAGCAGTACTTC.

The gene calls are TRBV7-2 and TRBJ1-2; TRBD1 agrees at 9 bases. The CDR3 sequence is 14 residues long. In germline, CDR1 is SGHTA, CDR2 FQGNSA. V lost 3 bases to trimming and J lost 6 bases; unmatched junction nucleotides: 5. This CDR3 is CASSLGTGNNGYTF. The CDR3 DNA sequence: TGTGCCAGCAGCTTGGGGACAGGGAATAATGGCTACACCTTC.

V usage is TRBV20-1 and J usage is TRBJ2-5; D may be TRBD2 (5 bases). V lost 5 bases to trimming and J lost 7 bases, with 11 bases between them. The CDR3 consists of 11 residues. Per the germline V gene, CDR1 is DFQATT and CDR2 is SNEGSKA (reference sequence). CDR3 protein: CSAPLAGTQYF. CDR3 DNA: TGCAGTGCTCCCCTGGCGGGGACCCAGTACTTC.